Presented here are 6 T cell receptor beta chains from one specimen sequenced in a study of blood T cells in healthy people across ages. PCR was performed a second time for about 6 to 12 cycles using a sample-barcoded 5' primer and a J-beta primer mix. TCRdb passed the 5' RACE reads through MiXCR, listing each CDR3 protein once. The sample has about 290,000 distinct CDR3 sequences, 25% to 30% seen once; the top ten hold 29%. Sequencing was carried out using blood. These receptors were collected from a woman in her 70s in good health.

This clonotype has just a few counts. The CDR3 bases are TGTGCCAGCTCCGGGACAGGGTCCAGTCAGCCCCAGCATTTT. Its translation is CASSGTGSSQPQHF. The chain uses TRBV18 and TRBJ1-5; 9 bases map to TRBD1. Losses at the gene ends were 6 bases for V and 6 bases for J; bases not matched to a gene: 6. This CDR3 has 14 amino acids. Germline values: CDR1 KGHSH, CDR2 LQKENI.

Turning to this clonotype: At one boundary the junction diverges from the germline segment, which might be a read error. Here the CDR3 DNA reads TGCAGTGCTCGGACTAGCGGCACAGGTACGCAGTATTTT. It yields the protein CSARTSGTGTQYF. The chain is built from TRBV20-1 and TRBJ2-3; 10 bases match TRBD2. The length of the CDR3 is 13 residues. Germline CDR1 and CDR2: DFQATT and SNEGSKA (reference sequence).

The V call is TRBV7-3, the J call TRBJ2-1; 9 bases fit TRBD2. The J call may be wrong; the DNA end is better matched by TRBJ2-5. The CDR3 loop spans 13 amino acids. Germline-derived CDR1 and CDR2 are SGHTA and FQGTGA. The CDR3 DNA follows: TGTGCCAGCAGCTCTAGCGGGGAAGGGACCCAGTACTTC. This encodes CASSSSGEGTQYF.

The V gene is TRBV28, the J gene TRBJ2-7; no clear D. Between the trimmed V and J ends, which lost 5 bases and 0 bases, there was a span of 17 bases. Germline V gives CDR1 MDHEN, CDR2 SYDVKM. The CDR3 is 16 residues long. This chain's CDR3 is CASSPPLGVSSYEQYF. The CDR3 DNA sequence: TGTGCCAGCAGTCCGCCTTTAGGTGTGAGCTCCTACGAGCAGTACTTC.

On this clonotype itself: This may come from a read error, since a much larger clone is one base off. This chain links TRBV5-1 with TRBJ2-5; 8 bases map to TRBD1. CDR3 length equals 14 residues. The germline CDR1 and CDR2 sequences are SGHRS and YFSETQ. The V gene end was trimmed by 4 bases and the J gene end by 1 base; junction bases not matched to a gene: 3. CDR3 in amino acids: CASSAGQGQETQYF. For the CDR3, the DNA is TGCGCCAGCAGCGCTGGACAGGGCCAAGAGACCCAGTACTTC.

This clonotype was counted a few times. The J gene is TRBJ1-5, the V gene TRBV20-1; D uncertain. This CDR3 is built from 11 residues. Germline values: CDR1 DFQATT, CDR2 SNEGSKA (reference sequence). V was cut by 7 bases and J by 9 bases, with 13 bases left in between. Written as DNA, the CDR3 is TGCAGTGGGGTTTATGAGGGGCCCCAGCATTTT. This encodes CSGVYEGPQHF.